Below are 22 T cell receptor beta chains sequenced from a single sample in a study of Ad26.COV2.S vaccination and SARS-CoV-2 variants. Clones were sequenced by immunoSEQ multiplex PCR, and TCRdb holds only the in-frame ones, with some missing. Found here are 350,000 to 450,000 clones, roughly nine tenths of them singletons; the top ten hold 3% to 5%. The input for sequencing was peripheral blood, taken after recovery from COVID-19. The receptor set was obtained from a human donor who had recovered from COVID-19.

This clone is a singleton in its sample. J is TRBJ1-2 and V is TRBV25-1; maybe TRBD1 (6 bases). The CDR3 is made up of 17 amino acids. V lost 5 bases, J lost 4 bases, and 23 bases lay in between. Germline CDR1 is MGHDK and CDR2 is SYGVNS. This CDR3 reads CASSIRTGRVGFYGYTF. As DNA, the CDR3 is TGTGCCAGCAGTATTCGCACAGGGAGGGTGGGTTTCTATGGCTACACCTTC.

The genes are TRBV10-2 and TRBJ1-1, with TRBD1 matching 7 bases. Germline V gene lookup returns CDR1 WSHSY and CDR2 SAAADI. The CDR3 loop spans 15 amino acids. Germline trimming cut 5 bases from V and 6 bases from J; bases unmatched to any gene: 12. The CDR3 nucleotides are TGCGCCAGCAGTAGACAGGGACCCAATAACGCTGAAGCTTTCTTT. Its translation is CASSRQGPNNAEAFF.

The chain uses TRBV5-1 and TRBJ2-6, with TRBD1 matching 7 bases. CDR1 and CDR2 from the germline V gene are SGHRS and YFSETQ. Trimming removed 4 bases from V and 1 base from J; junction bases left unmatched: 20. The CDR3 totals 21 residues. The CDR3 nucleotides are TGCGCCAGCAGCCTAAACCCCCTCCGGACAGGCGAAGGATCTGGGGCCAACGTCCTGACTTTC. Translation: CASSLNPLRTGEGSGANVLTF.

The chain is built from TRBV6-4 and TRBJ2-3, with D maybe TRBD1 (5 bases). From germline, CDR1 is MRHNA and CDR2 SNTAGT. CDR3 size: 12 residues. V lost 3 bases and J 8 bases, leaving 9 bases between the germline ends. The CDR3 reads CASSEGPGTQYF. As DNA, the CDR3 is TGTGCCAGCAGTGAGGGGCCGGGTACGCAGTATTTT.

V and J are TRBV11-2 and TRBJ2-1; D is possibly TRBD1 (6 bases). The CDR3 totals 14 residues. The V end lost 2 bases, the J end lost 6 bases, and 11 bases lay between the germline ends. Germline V CDR1 and CDR2: SGHAT, FQNNGV. The CDR3 protein is CASSLLQGRNEQFF. DNA of the CDR3: TGTGCCAGCAGCTTATTACAGGGCCGCAATGAGCAGTTCTTC.

The chain combines TRBV4-3 with TRBJ1-3; D is uncertain. Germline lookup yields CDR1 LGHNA and CDR2 YSLEER. The CDR3 contains 14 residues. V dropped 0 bases and J dropped 2 bases, with 5 bases sitting between them. CDR3 amino acids: CASSQDNPGNTIYF. DNA for the CDR3: TGCGCCAGCAGCCAAGATAACCCTGGAAACACCATATATTTT.

The chain joins TRBV9 to TRBJ1-1, with a possible D match to TRBD1 (5 bases). Germline CDR1 is SGDLS and CDR2 is YYNGEE. V lost 1 base to trimming and J lost 7 bases, with 11 bases between them. The CDR3 contains 13 residues. As DNA, the CDR3 is TGTGCCAGCAGCGTATGGGACCGAGATGAAGCTTTCTTT. This encodes CASSVWDRDEAFF.

In this sample, this clone turned up once. The rearrangement joins TRBV3-1 (or the pseudogene TRBV3-2) to TRBJ1-2, with TRBD1 as a possible D gene (5 bases). This CDR3 comprises 16 residues. Trimming took 0 bases from V and 3 from J, leaving 14 bases between them. CDR1 LGHDT and CDR2 YNNKEL come from the germline V gene (reference sequence). The CDR3 sequence is CASSQDRRGADYGYTF. DNA of the CDR3: TGTGCCAGCAGCCAAGATCGGAGGGGCGCCGACTATGGCTACACCTTC.

J is TRBJ2-1 and V is TRBV4-1; 13 nucleotides agree with TRBD2. Germline assignment: CDR1 MGHRA and CDR2 YSYEKL. V was clipped by 4 bases and J by 9 bases; unmatched bases: 21. The CDR3 has 20 residues. The CDR3 protein is CASSRISAQVLAGGTTEQFF. DNA for the CDR3: TGCGCCAGCAGCCGAATATCGGCCCAGGTACTAGCGGGGGGGACGACTGAGCAGTTCTTC.

This chain links TRBV18 with TRBJ1-3, with 10 bases identical to TRBD1. The CDR3 is 16 residues long. CDR1 is KGHSH, CDR2 LQKENI, per germline. The ends lost 4 bases at V and 6 bases at J; junction bases unmatched: 9. The chain's CDR3 is CASSLLTGTGANTIYF. The CDR3 bases are TGTGCCAGCTCACTATTAACCGGGACAGGGGCAAACACCATATATTTT. The variable domain in full, completed from reference TRBV18 and TRBJ1-3, reads NAGVMQNPRHLVRRRGQEARLRCSPMKGHSHVYWYRQLPEEGLKFMVYLQKENIIDESGMPKERFSAEFPKEGPSILRIQQVVRGDSAAYFCASSLLTGTGANTIYFGEGSWLTVV.

The sample holds one count of this clone. The chain links TRBV5-1 to TRBJ1-1; tentatively, D is TRBD1 (5 bases). The CDR3 is 13 residues long. CDR1 is SGHRS, CDR2 YFSETQ, per germline. Between the trimmed V and J ends, which lost 1 base and 3 bases, there was a span of 7 bases. CDR3 DNA: TGCGCCAGCAGCTTGACGGGGGACACTGAAGCTTTCTTT. It translates to CASSLTGDTEAFF.

This chain links TRBV3-1 (or the pseudogene TRBV3-2) with TRBJ1-2, with TRBD1 matching over 9 bases. The V gene end was trimmed by 0 bases and the J gene end by 8 bases; junction bases not matched to a gene: 10. The CDR3 extends over 16 amino acids. Looked up from germline, CDR1 is LGHDT and CDR2 is YNNKEL (reference sequence). The CDR3 reads CASSQDWGQGIFGYTF. In DNA, the CDR3 is TGTGCCAGCAGCCAAGATTGGGGACAGGGTATTTTCGGCTACACCTTC.

The chain joins TRBV5-1 to TRBJ1-2, with D tentatively TRBD1 (6 bases). This CDR3 has 13 amino acids. The germline CDR1 and CDR2 sequences are SGHRS and YFSETQ. The germline V and J ends were trimmed by 7 bases and 6 bases, with 16 bases remaining between them. CDR3 bases: TGCGCCAGCCAAAGTCACGCAGGGGATGGCTACACCTTC. It yields the protein CASQSHAGDGYTF.

With regard to this clone: The same CDR3 also results from other DNA sequences found in this sample. The gene calls are TRBV20-1 and TRBJ2-3; 7 positions agree with TRBD2. The length of the CDR3 is 11 residues. Trimming removed 6 bases from V and 5 bases from J; junction bases left unmatched: 2. Germline-derived CDR1 and CDR2 are DFQATT and SNEGSKA (reference sequence). CDR3 protein: CSAREGDTQYF. The CDR3 DNA reads as TGCAGTGCCAGGGAGGGAGATACGCAGTATTTT.

The J gene is TRBJ2-5, the V gene TRBV2; TRBD2 might be the D (6 bases). The CDR3 has 17 amino acids. V shed 0 bases and J shed 1 base, with 15 bases lying between them. Germline lookup yields CDR1 SNHLY and CDR2 FYNNEI. The CDR3 protein is CASSEAGRLMSQETQYF. Here the CDR3 DNA reads TGTGCCAGCAGTGAAGCCGGGAGACTAATGAGCCAAGAGACCCAGTACTTC.

The chain combines TRBV6-6 with TRBJ2-7; D not certain. Trimming pared 8 bases from V and 2 bases from J, leaving 7 bases between. CDR1 and CDR2 from the germline V gene are MNHNY and SVGAGI (reference sequence). The CDR3 length is 11 residues. Written as DNA, the CDR3 is TGTGCCAGCTCCAAAGCCTACGAGCAGTACTTC. As protein: CASSKAYEQYF.

This chain joins TRBV7-3 and TRBJ2-3; 14 nucleotides line up with TRBD2. Trimming at V came to 4 bases and at J to 0 bases, leaving 6 bases not matched to a gene. The CDR3 has 18 residues. CDR1 and CDR2 (germline): SGHTA, FQGTGA. This chain's CDR3 is CASSSPGLAGGSTDTQYF. The CDR3 DNA is TGTGCCAGCAGCTCGCCCGGACTAGCGGGGGGTAGCACAGATACGCAGTATTTT.

The chain uses TRBV18 and TRBJ1-3, with 7 bases fitting TRBD1. The CDR3 sequence is 18 residues long. Per the germline V gene, CDR1 is KGHSH and CDR2 is LQKENI. V lost 1 base, J lost 1 base, and 10 bases stayed unmatched. For the CDR3, the DNA is TGTGCCAGCTCACCACTTACGTCCAGGGGGATATCTGGAAACACCATATATTTT. This gives the protein CASSPLTSRGISGNTIYF.

This chain links TRBV19 with TRBJ1-5; D unclear. The CDR3 length is 14 residues. The germline CDR1 and CDR2 sequences are LNHDA and SQIVND (reference sequence). V lost 9 bases and J 0 bases, leaving 12 bases between the germline ends. In nucleotides, the CDR3 is TGTGCCAGCCGAGATTACATTAGCAATCAGCCCCAGCATTTT. Amino acid sequence: CASRDYISNQPQHF.

The rearrangement joins TRBV6-4 to TRBJ2-2; 7 bases are shared with TRBD1. Per germline, CDR1 MRHNA and CDR2 SNTAGT. V lost 6 bases, J lost 2 bases, and 3 bases stayed unmatched. This CDR3 spans 14 amino acids. CDR3 DNA: TGTGCCAGCAGGGGGACAGAAAACACCGGGGAGCTGTTTTTT. It codes for CASRGTENTGELFF.

The V call is TRBV2, the J call TRBJ1-1, with D unresolved. The length of the CDR3 is 14 residues. Germline V gene data show CDR1 as SNHLY and CDR2 as FYNNEI. Trimming shortened V by 7 bases and J by 1 base, and 13 bases separated the two germline ends. CDR3 sequence reads: CASTLKEGNTEAFF. The CDR3 bases are TGTGCCAGCACCCTGAAGGAGGGGAACACTGAAGCTTTCTTT.

The genes are TRBV29-1 and TRBJ1-2, with 8 bases matching TRBD1. J lost 6 bases, V lost 0 bases, and 6 bases had no gene match. There are 14 residues in the CDR3. Germline V gives CDR1 SQVTM, CDR2 ANQGSEA. CDR3: CSVEDWTGRDGYTF. DNA for the CDR3: TGCAGCGTTGAAGATTGGACAGGGAGGGATGGCTACACCTTC.